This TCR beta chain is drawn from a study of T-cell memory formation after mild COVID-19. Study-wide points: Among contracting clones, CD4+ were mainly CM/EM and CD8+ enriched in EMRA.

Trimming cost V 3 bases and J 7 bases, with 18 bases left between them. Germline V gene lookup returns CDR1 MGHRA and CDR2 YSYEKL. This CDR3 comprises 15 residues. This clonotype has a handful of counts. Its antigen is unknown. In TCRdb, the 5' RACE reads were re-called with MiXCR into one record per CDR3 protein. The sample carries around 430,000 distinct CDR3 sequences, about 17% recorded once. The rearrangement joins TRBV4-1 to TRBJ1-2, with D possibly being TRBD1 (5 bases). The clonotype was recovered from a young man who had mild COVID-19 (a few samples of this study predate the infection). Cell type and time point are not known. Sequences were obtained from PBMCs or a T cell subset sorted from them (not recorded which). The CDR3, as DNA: TGCGCCAGCAGCCAGCAAATCCAGGGTGAATTTGGCTACACCTTC. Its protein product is CASSQQIQGEFGYTF.